This TCR beta chain was captured in a study of T cell responses to AZD1222 COVID-19 vaccine. CDR1 is SGHAT, CDR2 FQDESV, per germline (reference sequence). The V gene lost 3 bases and the J gene lost 1 base, with 6 bases spanning the gap. The CDR3 is 13 residues long. Libraries were prepared by immunoSEQ multiplex PCR; TCRdb keeps only in-frame clonotypes and omits some of them. The sample yields under 200,000 clones, approximately 90% seen once. The sequences come from peripheral blood, collected on day 0 of AZD1222 vaccination. V usage is TRBV11-1 and J usage is TRBJ1-1; D gene ambiguous. The sequence came from an adult in good health. CDR3 sequence: CASSFTRNTEAFF. The CDR3 region has the DNA TGTGCCAGCAGCTTTACTAGGAACACTGAAGCTTTCTTT.